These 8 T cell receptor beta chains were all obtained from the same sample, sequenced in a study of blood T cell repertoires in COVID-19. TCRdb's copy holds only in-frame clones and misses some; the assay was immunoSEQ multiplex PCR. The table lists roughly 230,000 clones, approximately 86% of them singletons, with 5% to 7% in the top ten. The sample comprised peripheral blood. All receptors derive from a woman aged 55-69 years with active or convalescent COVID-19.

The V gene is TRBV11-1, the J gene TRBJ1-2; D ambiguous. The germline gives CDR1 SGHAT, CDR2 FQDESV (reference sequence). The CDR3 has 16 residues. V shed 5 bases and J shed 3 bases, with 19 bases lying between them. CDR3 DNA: TGTGCCAGCAGCCCGGGGTTACTACAGTGGGACTATGGCTACACCTTC. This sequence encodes CASSPGLLQWDYGYTF. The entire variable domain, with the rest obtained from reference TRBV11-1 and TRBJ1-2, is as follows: EAEVAQSPRYKITEKSQAVAFWCDPISGHATLYWYRQILGQGPELLVQFQDESVVDDSQLPKDRFSAERLKGVDSTLKIQPAELGDSAMYLCASSPGLLQWDYGYTFGSGTRLTVV.

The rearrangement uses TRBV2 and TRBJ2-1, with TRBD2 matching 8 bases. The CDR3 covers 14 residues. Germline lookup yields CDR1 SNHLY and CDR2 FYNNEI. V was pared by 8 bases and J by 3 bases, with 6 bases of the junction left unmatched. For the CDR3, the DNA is TGTGCCAGCGCGGGGACTAGAGGCTACAATGAGCAGTTCTTC. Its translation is CASAGTRGYNEQFF.

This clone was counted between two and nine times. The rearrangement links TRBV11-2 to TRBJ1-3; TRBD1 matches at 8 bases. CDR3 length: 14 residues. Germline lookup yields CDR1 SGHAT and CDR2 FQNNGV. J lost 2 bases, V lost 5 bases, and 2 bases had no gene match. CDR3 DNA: TGTGCCAGCAGCCAGGGGGCTGCTGGAAACACCATATATTTT. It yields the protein CASSQGAAGNTIYF. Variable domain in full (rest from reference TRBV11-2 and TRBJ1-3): EAGVAQSPRYKIIEKRQSVAFWCNPISGHATLYWYQQILGQGPKLLIQFQNNGVVDDSQLPKDRFSAERLKGVDSTLKIQPAKLEDSAVYLCASSQGAAGNTIYFGEGSWLTVV.

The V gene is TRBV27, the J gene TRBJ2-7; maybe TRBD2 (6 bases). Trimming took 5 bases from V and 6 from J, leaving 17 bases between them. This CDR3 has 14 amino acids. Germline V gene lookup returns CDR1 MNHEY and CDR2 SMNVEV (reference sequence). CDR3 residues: CASSPTVAGSEQYV. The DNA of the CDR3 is TGTGCCAGCAGTCCAACAGTAGCCGGGAGCGAGCAGTACGTC.

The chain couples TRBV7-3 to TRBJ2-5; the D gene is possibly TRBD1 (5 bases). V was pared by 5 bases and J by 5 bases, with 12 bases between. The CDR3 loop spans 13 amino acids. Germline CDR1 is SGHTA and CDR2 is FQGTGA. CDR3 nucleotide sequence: TGTGCCAGCAGCCCCGACAGTTGGGAGACCCAGTACTTC. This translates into CASSPDSWETQYF.

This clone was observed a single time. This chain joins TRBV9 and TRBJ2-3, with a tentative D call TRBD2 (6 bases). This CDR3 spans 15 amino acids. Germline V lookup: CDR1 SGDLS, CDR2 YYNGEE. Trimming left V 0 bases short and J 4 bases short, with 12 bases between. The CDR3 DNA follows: TGTGCCAGCAGCGTAGGTCCGGGGGTGGCAGATACGCAGTATTTT. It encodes CASSVGPGVADTQYF.

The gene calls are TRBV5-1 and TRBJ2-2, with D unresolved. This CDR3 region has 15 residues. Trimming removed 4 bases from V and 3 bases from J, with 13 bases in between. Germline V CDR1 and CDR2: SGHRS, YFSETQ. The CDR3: CASSLDGGYTGELFF. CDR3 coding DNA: TGCGCCAGCAGCCTGGACGGCGGTTACACCGGGGAGCTGTTTTTT.

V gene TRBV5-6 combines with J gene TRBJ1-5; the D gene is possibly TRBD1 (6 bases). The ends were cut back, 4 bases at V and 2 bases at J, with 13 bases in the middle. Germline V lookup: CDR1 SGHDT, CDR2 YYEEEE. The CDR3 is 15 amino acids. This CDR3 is CASSTSQGGNQPQHF. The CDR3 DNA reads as TGTGCCAGCAGCACTTCACAGGGAGGCAATCAGCCCCAGCATTTT.